Listed here are 26 T cell receptor beta chains from one sample, sequenced in a study of T cells in women clearing cervical HPV infection. Only in-frame clones appear in the TCRdb table, and some are missing; sequencing was by immunoSEQ multiplex PCR. This table lists about 16,000 clones. The sample consisted of blood buffy coat. These receptors came from a woman between 18 and 70 years old with a cervical HPV16 infection that either progressed to CIN3+ or cleared (not recorded which).

As for this clone: The read ends 3 residues early relative to the CDR3; the germline J gene fills the gap. This chain joins TRBV19 and TRBJ1-6, with a possible D match to TRBD1 (5 bases). This CDR3 comprises 12 residues. V lost 10 bases and J 10 bases, leaving 14 bases between the germline ends. Germline V gene lookup returns CDR1 LNHDA and CDR2 SQIVND (reference sequence). The sequenced CDR3 bases are TGTGCCACCTCGGGGGGAAACTCACCC. This gives the protein CATSGGNSP. The full CDR3 protein is CATSGGNSPLHF.

In the case of this clone: From the germline J gene comes the end of the CDR3, since the read stops 3 residues before it. The chain carries TRBV5-1 and TRBJ2-3, with 9 bases lining up with TRBD2. Germline lookup yields CDR1 SGHRS and CDR2 YFSETQ. This CDR3 region has 15 residues. Incomplete CDR3 DNA: TGCGCCAGCAGCTTGGTAGCGGGAGCGGGGGAGACG. It encodes CASSLVAGAGET. In full, the CDR3 is CASSLVAGAGETQYF.

On this clone: The CDR3 end is not reached by the read, which stops 3 residues before it; the germline J gene fills it in. The chain has TRBV29-1 and TRBJ1-1, with D perhaps matching TRBD1 (5 bases). The germline V gene encodes CDR1 SQVTM and CDR2 ANQGSEA. V was cut by 0 bases and J by 5 bases, with 19 bases left in between. This CDR3 contains 16 residues. The part of the CDR3 DNA that was read is TGCAGCGTTGAAGAGCAAGGAATGGGGCTCGGGACTGAA. This encodes CSVEEQGMGLGTE. The full CDR3 protein is CSVEEQGMGLGTEAFF.

As regards this clone: The read terminates 3 residues ahead of where the CDR3 ends, so the germline J gene completes it. V is TRBV10-1 and J is TRBJ1-1, with D possibly being TRBD1 (5 bases). CDR1 and CDR2 (germline): WNHNN, SYGVQD (reference sequence). This CDR3 spans 12 amino acids. The germline V and J ends were trimmed by 6 bases and 1 base, with 6 bases remaining between them. CDR3 protein: CASSQGNTEAFF. CDR3 DNA (partial): TGCGCCAGCAGCCAGGGGAACACTGAA.

Comment on this clone: Read coverage stops 3 residues before the CDR3 terminus; the germline J gene supplies the remainder. The chain has TRBV28 and TRBJ2-2; 8 bases match TRBD1. Germline V gene data show CDR1 as MDHEN and CDR2 as SYDVKM. This CDR3 contains 16 residues. Partial CDR3 DNA: TGTGCCAGCAGTTTACCAGGGGGCTTTGGAAATTCACCG. Encoded protein: CASSLPGGFGNSP. The whole CDR3 is CASSLPGGFGNSPLFF.

For this clone: The read ends 3 residues early relative to the CDR3; the germline J gene fills the gap. This chain connects TRBV4-2 to TRBJ2-3; D remains unclear. Trimming left V 1 base short and J 2 bases short, with 22 bases between. The length of the CDR3 is 19 residues. CDR1 LGHNA and CDR2 YNFKEQ come from the germline V gene. This CDR3 reads CASSQVPQAYTPSTDTQYF. The covered CDR3 bases are TGTGCCAGCAGCCAAGTCCCCCAGGCTTATACACCATCCACAGATACG.

Comment on this clone: Coverage ceases 3 residues before the CDR3 finishes, and the germline J gene fills in the end. The rearrangement uses TRBV18 and TRBJ1-2, with a tentative D call TRBD1 (5 bases). The CDR3 extends over 19 amino acids. CDR1 is KGHSH, CDR2 LQKENI, per germline. The CDR3 sequence: CASSFKGPGTSIMYNDYTF. Incomplete CDR3 DNA: TGTGCCAGCTCATTTAAGGGCCCCGGGACTAGCATAATGTACAATGAC.

On this clone itself: With the read ending 3 residues before the CDR3 end, the germline J gene is used to fill in that end. This chain links TRBV2 with TRBJ1-1; the D is unclear. CDR1 and CDR2 from the germline V gene are SNHLY and FYNNEI. The CDR3 is made up of 13 amino acids. The V end lost 4 bases, the J end lost 3 bases, and 9 bases lay between the germline ends. CDR3 sequence: CASSVSGYTEAFF. CDR3 bases read: TGTGCCAGCAGTGTATCAGGATACACTGAA.

For this clone: The read is 3 residues too short to cover the CDR3 end, so that end is filled in from the germline J gene. V is TRBV30 and J is TRBJ2-3; 12 bases are a match to TRBD2. The CDR3 covers 16 residues. Germline-derived CDR1 and CDR2 are GTSNPN and SVGIG (reference sequence). The sequenced part of the CDR3 DNA is TGTGCCTGGAGTACTAGCGGGGGGCTACTCCAAGAGACG. Protein sequence: CAWSTSGGLLQET. The full CDR3 protein reads CAWSTSGGLLQETQYF.

To note about this clone: Read coverage stops 3 residues before the CDR3 terminus; the germline J gene supplies the remainder. The same CDR3 can be traced to other DNA sequences in this sample. The chain employs TRBV18 and TRBJ2-1, with D possibly TRBD1 on 6 matching bases. Per germline, CDR1 KGHSH and CDR2 LQKENI. The ends were cut back, 6 bases at V and 5 bases at J, with 23 bases in the middle. The CDR3 is 17 amino acids. The covered CDR3 bases are TGTGCCAGCTCCCCCCTCCGAAACAGGGTCAGCCACAATGAG. It yields the protein CASSPLRNRVSHNE. The entire CDR3 is CASSPLRNRVSHNEQFF.

On this clone: The CDR3 is cut off 3 residues early in the read; its end comes from the germline J gene. This chain joins TRBV13 and TRBJ1-1; 7 positions match TRBD1. Germline V lookup: CDR1 PRHDT, CDR2 FYEKMQ (reference sequence). The trim removed 5 bases at V and 3 bases at J, leaving 6 bases unmatched. CDR3 length: 14 residues. Incomplete CDR3 DNA: TGTGCCAGCAGCCCGGGACAGACTTACACTGAA. Amino acid sequence: CASSPGQTYTE. The whole CDR3 is CASSPGQTYTEAFF.

For this clone: The read stops 3 residues short of the end of the CDR3; the missing end is completed from the germline J gene. The rearrangement joins TRBV24-1 to TRBJ2-7; D remains ambiguous. Trimming left V 9 bases short and J 6 bases short, with 11 bases between. The CDR3 runs to 11 residues. From germline, CDR1 is KGHDR and CDR2 SFDVKD. CDR3: CATGRVGEQYF. The covered CDR3 bases are TGTGCCACCGGAAGGGTGGGCGAG.

Points on this clone: The read halts 3 residues ahead of the CDR3 end, with the missing end drawn from the germline J gene. The chain joins TRBV20-1 to TRBJ1-2; D remains unclear. The germline CDR1 and CDR2 sequences are DFQATT and SNEGSKA (reference sequence). V lost 4 bases to trimming and J lost 2 bases, with 14 bases between them. This CDR3 region has 14 residues. CDR3 DNA (partial): TGCAGTGCTAAGCCCACGGGGATAAACTATGGC. Its protein product is CSAKPTGINYG. Given in full, the CDR3 is CSAKPTGINYGYTF.

Comment on this clone: The read is 3 residues too short to cover the CDR3 end, so that end is filled in from the germline J gene. This chain uses TRBV19 with TRBJ2-2; D perhaps matches TRBD2 (8 bases). The CDR3 sequence is 19 residues long. Looked up from germline, CDR1 is LNHDA and CDR2 is SQIVND (reference sequence). V lost 7 bases and J lost 7, with 31 bases in between. CDR3 sequence reads: CASTPGGLQLDTSGGELFF. CDR3 bases read: TGTGCCAGTACCCCAGGGGGACTCCAACTTGATACTAGCGGCGGGGAG. The full variable domain, with the rest looked up from reference TRBV19 and TRBJ2-2, is DGGITQSPKYLFRKEGQNVTLSCEQNLNHDAMYWYRQDPGQGLRLIYYSQIVNDFQKGDIAEGYSVSREKKESFPLTVTSAQKNPTAFYLCASTPGGLQLDTSGGELFFGEGSRLTVL.

Concerning this clone itself: The read ends 3 residues shy of where the CDR3 ends; the end is completed using the germline J gene. The chain has TRBV5-5 and TRBJ1-5; no clear D. Trimming took off 1 base at V and 8 bases at J, with 10 bases between the two ends. CDR1 SGHKS and CDR2 YYEKEE come from the germline V gene (reference sequence). This CDR3 region has 13 residues. CDR3 bases read: TGTGCCAGCAGCTTGAGGCCCCCTGAGCCC. Its translation is CASSLRPPEP. The CDR3 reads in full as CASSLRPPEPQHF.

CDR3 DNA, as far as it was read: TGCAGTGCTAGGCTAGCGGGGGGCGGAGAGACC. Translated: CSARLAGGGET. The full CDR3 protein is CSARLAGGGETQYF. V usage is TRBV20-1 and J usage is TRBJ2-5, with 11 bases fitting TRBD2. The read ends 3 residues shy of where the CDR3 ends; the end is completed using the germline J gene. The CDR3 runs to 14 residues. V shed 3 bases, J shed 4 bases, and the junction held 4 bases outside the gene matches. Germline V gene data show CDR1 as DFQATT and CDR2 as SNEGSKA (reference sequence).

As regards this clone: The missing CDR3 end, 3 residues past where the read stops, is filled in from the germline J gene. The V gene is TRBV19, the J gene TRBJ1-2; 8 bases are a match to TRBD1. The length of the CDR3 is 14 residues. Trimming took 5 bases from V and 3 from J; bases not matched to a gene: 5. The germline CDR1 and CDR2 sequences are LNHDA and SQIVND (reference sequence). The CDR3 protein is CASSFRGLHYGYTF. CDR3 bases read: TGTGCCAGTAGTTTCAGGGGGCTCCACTATGGC.

A remark on this clone: The read ends 3 residues before the CDR3 terminus; that terminus is restored from the germline J gene. The genes are TRBV2 and TRBJ2-6; D might be TRBD1 (5 bases). CDR3 size: 15 residues. In germline, CDR1 is SNHLY, CDR2 FYNNEI. The V end lost 5 bases, the J end lost 5 bases, and 13 bases lay between the germline ends. The CDR3 region is CASSHDSPRANVLTF. The part of the CDR3 DNA that was read is TGTGCCAGCAGTCACGACAGCCCCCGGGCCAACGTC. Together with reference TRBV2 and TRBJ2-6, the CDR3 gives the full variable domain: EPEVTQTPSHQVTQMGQEVILRCVPISNHLYFYWYRQILGQKVEFLVSFYNNEISEKSEIFDDQFSVERPDGSNFTLKIRSTKLEDSAMYFCASSHDSPRANVLTFGAGSRLTVL.

This chain's CDR3 is CSVEGGTGVEYNEQFF. The sequenced part of the CDR3 DNA is TGCAGCGTTGAAGGAGGGACAGGAGTCGAATACAATGAG. The chain uses TRBV29-1 and TRBJ2-1; 8 nucleotides align to TRBD1. The read ends 3 residues before the CDR3 terminus; that terminus is restored from the germline J gene. CDR1 and CDR2 from the germline V gene are SQVTM and ANQGSEA. V trimming: 1 base; J trimming: 4 bases; junction bases outside the gene matches: 9. The CDR3 totals 16 residues.

Note on this clone: With the read ending 3 residues before the CDR3 end, the germline J gene is used to fill in that end. The J gene is TRBJ2-2, the V gene TRBV19; D unresolved. Trimming took off 7 bases at V and 4 bases at J, with 13 bases between the two ends. The CDR3 covers 14 residues. CDR1 and CDR2 (germline): LNHDA, SQIVND (reference sequence). The CDR3 loop reads CASNPLRATGELFF. The sequenced part of the CDR3 DNA is TGTGCCAGTAACCCCTTAAGAGCCACCGGGGAG.

Turning to this clone: The observed sequence ends 3 residues before the CDR3 terminus, with the missing tail filled in from the germline J gene. The gene calls are TRBV7-6 and TRBJ2-1; 11 bases fit TRBD2. This CDR3 has 15 residues. V shed 5 bases and J 6 bases; nucleotides not matched to a gene: 6. Per the germline V gene, CDR1 is SGHVS and CDR2 is FNYEAQ. The CDR3 DNA, read in part, is TGTGCCAGCAGCCCAGGGACTAGCGGTCTCAATGAG. Its protein product is CASSPGTSGLNE. From start to end, the CDR3 is CASSPGTSGLNEQFF.

Comment on this clone: From the germline J gene comes the end of the CDR3, since the read stops 3 residues before it. J is TRBJ2-7 and V is TRBV12-3 or TRBV12-4, with TRBD2 matching over 7 bases. The J segment lost 2 bases and the V segment lost 8 bases, leaving 6 bases of the junction unmatched. CDR3 length: 13 residues. The sequenced CDR3 bases are TGTGCCAGCTCCAGGAGCGGGGCCTACGAG. This codes for CASSRSGAYE. The entire CDR3 protein reads CASSRSGAYEQYF.

In the case of this clone: Sequencing ends 3 residues short of the CDR3 end; the germline J gene provides the rest. The chain employs TRBV6-2 or TRBV6-3 and TRBJ2-7, with D possibly TRBD1 on 5 matching bases. The CDR3 is made up of 14 amino acids. Germline V gene data show CDR1 as MNHEY and CDR2 as SVGEGT. The V end lost 2 bases, the J end lost 6 bases, and 14 bases lay between the germline ends. The CDR3 spells CASSYGRGMAEQYF. The CDR3 DNA, read in part, is TGTGCCAGCAGTTACGGAAGGGGAATGGCCGAG.

The CDR3: CASSLSYRDQETQYF. The CDR3 bases that were read are TGCGCCAGCAGCTTGAGTTACAGGGACCAAGAGACC. The V call is TRBV5-1, the J call TRBJ2-5; a possible D gene is TRBD1 (6 bases). The read terminates 3 residues before the CDR3 end, so the remaining end is supplied by the germline J gene. Per germline, CDR1 SGHRS and CDR2 YFSETQ. There are 15 residues in the CDR3. V lost 1 base and J 0 bases, leaving 10 bases between the germline ends. Full variable domain (remainder filled in from reference TRBV5-1 and TRBJ2-5): KAGVTQTPRYLIKTRGQQVTLSCSPISGHRSVSWYQQTPGQGLQFLFEYFSETQRNKGNFPGRFSGRQFSNSRSEMNVSTLELGDSALYLCASSLSYRDQETQYFGPGTRLLVL.

Comment on this clone: The read finishes 3 residues shy of the CDR3 end, and the germline J gene is used to complete it. The J gene is TRBJ2-1, the V gene TRBV18; D is perhaps TRBD1 (8 bases). The CDR3 runs to 20 residues. Germline lookup yields CDR1 KGHSH and CDR2 LQKENI. V lost 2 bases and J lost 1, with 24 bases in between. The CDR3 protein is CASSPGQGGTGGGSYNEQFF. CDR3 bases read: TGTGCCAGCTCACCAGGACAGGGCGGGACGGGGGGCGGATCCTACAATGAG.

Notes on this clone: The read gets to within 3 residues of the CDR3 end, and the germline J gene fills in the rest. This chain connects TRBV6-1 to TRBJ2-3, with 9 bases fitting TRBD1. V lost 4 bases to trimming and J lost 5 bases; unmatched junction nucleotides: 4. Looked up from germline, CDR1 is MNHNS and CDR2 is SASEGT. CDR3 size: 14 residues. This chain's CDR3 is CASSVWTGEDTQYF. CDR3 bases read: TGTGCCAGCAGTGTTTGGACAGGGGAAGATACG.